This TCR beta chain came from a study of shared clonotypes between healthy human individuals. Study-wide results and limits: What limited the represented genetic and exposure-history diversity was the small number of donors.

Naive CD8 cells lacked CD45RO and underwent positive selection for CCR7, leaving out terminally differentiated effector memory CD45RA+ cells. Comment on this clone: Its antigen is not identified. Other DNA sequences of this sample code for an identical CDR3.

Sequencing used immunoSEQ multiplex PCR; TCRdb keeps in-frame clones, though not all of them. In the table there are 2 million to 2.5 million clones, more than 85% of which are singletons. The germline gives CDR1 MDHEN, CDR2 SYDVKM. The CDR3 spans 12 residues. V was pared by 2 bases and J by 4 bases, with 6 bases between. The sequenced sample was naive CD8+ T cells from PBMCs. The V and J genes are TRBV28 and TRBJ2-7, with D unresolved. This clonotype was obtained from a young man in good health. Some clones in this sample may be carry-over from other donors' samples. As DNA, the CDR3 is TGTGCCAGCAGTTTAGGATCTTACGAGCAGTACTTC. Its translation is CASSLGSYEQYF.